These 14 T cell receptor beta chains came from one sample sequenced in a study of T cell repertoires in cytomegalovirus infection. Via MiXCR, TCRdb re-called the reads, giving one row per CDR3 protein. The repertoire holds roughly 240,000 distinct CDR3 sequences, with about 7% as singletons. The source material was PBMCs. The receptors derive from a human donor in good health (CMV status not recorded). Some clones in this sample may be carry-over from other donors' samples.

This rearrangement joins TRBV5-6 to TRBJ2-1, with TRBD1 as a possible D gene (6 bases). Trimming cost V 4 bases and J 6 bases, with 20 bases left between them. Germline CDR1 SGHDT, CDR2 YYEEEE. The CDR3 sequence is 16 residues long. CDR3: CASSIYQGSKSNEQFF. DNA of the CDR3: TGTGCCAGCAGCATTTATCAGGGGAGCAAGAGCAATGAGCAGTTCTTC.

The table lists this clonotype with many counts. CDR3 sequence reads: CSAPLAGAYEQYF. Written as DNA, the CDR3 is TGCAGTGCACCCCTAGCGGGGGCCTACGAGCAGTACTTC. This chain links TRBV20-1 with TRBJ2-7; 10 bases line up with TRBD2. J lost 2 bases, V lost 6 bases, and 4 bases had no gene match. The CDR3 has 13 residues. Germline V gene sequence: CDR1 DFQATT, CDR2 SNEGSKA (reference sequence).

This clonotype was seen at least ten times. The chain combines TRBV7-6 with TRBJ2-3; no clear D gene. The ends were cut back, 5 bases at V and 2 bases at J, with 11 bases in the middle. CDR3 length: 14 amino acids. Germline V gene lookup returns CDR1 SGHVS and CDR2 FNYEAQ. CDR3 nucleotides: TGTGCCAGCAGCCCGCGGCCACACACAGATACGCAGTATTTT. Translated: CASSPRPHTDTQYF.

This clonotype came up many times. This chain connects TRBV29-1 to TRBJ2-1, with D perhaps matching TRBD2 (6 bases). The CDR3 is 15 residues long. The germline V and J ends were trimmed by 0 bases and 2 bases, with 11 bases remaining between them. The germline V gene has CDR1 SQVTM and CDR2 ANQGSEA. The CDR3 DNA reads TGCAGCGTTGAAGAGGCGGGAAGGGCCTACAATGAGCAGTTCTTC. It yields the protein CSVEEAGRAYNEQFF.

This clonotype was counted only a few times. The chain recombines TRBV10-3 with TRBJ2-2; tentatively, D is TRBD1 or TRBD2 (5 bases each). This CDR3 spans 16 amino acids. Germline V gives CDR1 ENHRY, CDR2 SYGVKD. The V gene lost 6 bases and the J gene lost 5 bases, with 19 bases spanning the gap. The CDR3 loop is CAIRTAQDGATGELFF. CDR3 DNA: TGTGCCATCAGGACAGCTCAAGACGGGGCGACCGGGGAGCTGTTTTTT.

CDR3 residues: CASRSPSGSTDTQYF. As DNA, the CDR3 is TGTGCCAGCAGATCTCCTAGCGGGTCGACAGATACGCAGTATTTT. The rearrangement joins TRBV5-6 to TRBJ2-3; 8 bases are shared with TRBD2. The V segment lost 5 bases and the J segment 3 bases; nucleotides outside the gene matches: 8. This CDR3 spans 15 amino acids. Germline CDR1 SGHDT, CDR2 YYEEEE.

The table lists this clonotype with many counts. This rearrangement joins TRBV20-1 to TRBJ2-5; D unresolved. Germline CDR1 DFQATT, CDR2 SNEGSKA (reference sequence). The CDR3 loop spans 11 amino acids. Between the trimmed V and J ends, which lost 4 bases and 5 bases, there was a span of 8 bases. The DNA for the CDR3 is TGCAGTGCTATGGGTGCGGAGACCCAGTACTTC. The encoded protein is CSAMGAETQYF.

This clonotype was picked up many times. The chain has TRBV19 and TRBJ2-1; 8 bases align to TRBD1. This CDR3 has 16 amino acids. Germline CDR1 reads LNHDA; CDR2 reads SQIVND (reference sequence). The ends lost 0 bases at V and 2 bases at J; junction bases unmatched: 3. Here the CDR3 DNA reads TGTGCCAGTAGTATAGACAGGGGGCGAGCCTACAATGAGCAGTTCTTC. Translating it yields CASSIDRGRAYNEQFF.

A few counts support this clonotype. This chain links TRBV5-1 with TRBJ1-2; D is possibly TRBD1 (6 bases). CDR1 is SGHRS and CDR2 is YFSETQ in the germline V gene. CDR3 length: 11 residues. Trimming pared 2 bases from V and 11 bases from J, leaving 10 bases between. The CDR3 loop reads CASSLTGSYTF. The CDR3 nucleotides are TGCGCCAGCAGCTTAACAGGGAGTTACACCTTC.

This clonotype has at least ten counts. J is TRBJ2-1 and V is TRBV18; 7 bases match TRBD2. The CDR3 consists of 17 residues. Trimming removed 2 bases from V and 7 bases from J; junction bases left unmatched: 14. Germline loops: CDR1 KGHSH, CDR2 LQKENI. The CDR3 bases are TGTGCCAGCTCACCAAAGAGCGGGACCGCCATCTCGAATGAGCAGTTCTTC. Its protein is CASSPKSGTAISNEQFF.

This clonotype showed up many times. V usage is TRBV7-8 and J usage is TRBJ2-5, with TRBD2 identical over 10 bases. Losses at the gene ends were 3 bases for V and 2 bases for J; bases not matched to a gene: 6. The CDR3 contains 16 residues. Germline lookup yields CDR1 SGHVS and CDR2 FQNEAQ. For the CDR3, the DNA is TGTGCCAGCAGCTTCGGAGCGGGGGGGCTGCAAGAGACCCAGTACTTC. Its protein is CASSFGAGGLQETQYF.

Ten or more counts support this clonotype. V usage is TRBV20-1 and J usage is TRBJ1-6; a weak D match, TRBD1 (5 bases). The CDR3 loop spans 15 amino acids. Germline V gene lookup returns CDR1 DFQATT and CDR2 SNEGSKA (reference sequence). Trimming shortened V by 3 bases and J by 0 bases, and 9 bases separated the two germline ends. CDR3 DNA: TGCAGTGCTAGCAGGGAGAGCTCCTATAATTCACCCCTCCACTTT. Protein: CSASRESSYNSPLHF.

The table lists this clonotype with a few counts. The chain joins TRBV14 to TRBJ1-2, with TRBD1 matching 11 bases. The CDR3 covers 14 residues. V shed 4 bases, J shed 5 bases, and the junction held 3 bases outside the gene matches. Germline CDR1 and CDR2: SGHDN and FVKESK. The CDR3 sequence is CASSRTGGAYGYTF. The DNA for the CDR3 is TGTGCCAGCAGCCGGACAGGGGGCGCGTATGGCTACACCTTC.

The rearrangement uses TRBV6-5 and TRBJ2-7; D perhaps matches TRBD2 (5 bases). The CDR3 consists of 11 residues. In germline, CDR1 is MNHEY, CDR2 SVGAGI. Trimming removed 4 bases from V and 4 bases from J, with 5 bases in between. In DNA form, the CDR3 reads TGTGCCAGCAGTTGGGAGTACGAGCAGTACTTC. Protein: CASSWEYEQYF.